The 3 T cell receptor beta chains reported below all come from one sample, sequenced in a study of blood T cell repertoires in COVID-19. Some clones are missing from TCRdb's copy, which holds only in-frame ones; the method was immunoSEQ multiplex PCR. The table lists approximately 300,000 clones, roughly 89% of them singletons. Sequenced: PBMCs or T cells enriched from blood (not recorded which). These receptors all stem from a woman aged 30 to 39 who had recovered from COVID-19.

The chain employs TRBV7-2 and TRBJ1-5; D perhaps matches TRBD1 (5 bases). The CDR3 has 15 amino acids. Deletions cut 3 bases from V and 5 bases from J, with 14 bases between. Germline loops: CDR1 SGHTA, CDR2 FQGNSA. The CDR3 nucleotides are TGTGCCAGCAGCTTGGGTAGGGGCGCGGATCAGCCCCAGCATTTT. This sequence encodes CASSLGRGADQPQHF.

The CDR3 here is CASSRASQGAYEQYF. The CDR3 coding sequence is TGTGCCAGCAGTCGTGCGTCACAGGGAGCCTACGAGCAGTACTTC. The chain employs TRBV5-8 and TRBJ2-7; D possibly corresponds to TRBD1 (6 bases). This CDR3 spans 15 amino acids. CDR1 and CDR2 from the germline V gene are SGHTS and YDEGEE. Trimming removed 5 bases from V and 2 bases from J, with 17 bases in between. Full variable domain (outside the CDR3, taken from reference TRBV5-8 and TRBJ2-7): EAGVTQSPTHLIKTRGQQATLRCSPISGHTSVYWYQQALGLGLQFLLWYDEGEERNRGNFPPRFSGRQFPNYSSELNVNALELEDSALYLCASSRASQGAYEQYFGPGTRLTVT.

This sequence joins TRBV5-1 and TRBJ1-4; 7 bases are shared with TRBD1. Germline V gene data show CDR1 as SGHRS and CDR2 as YFSETQ. The CDR3 runs to 16 residues. J gave up 8 bases and V 6 bases, and 16 bases lay outside the gene matches. The CDR3 DNA is TGCGCCAGCAAATTGGGAGAGGGGGCACGGGGAGAAAAACTGTTTTTT. It encodes CASKLGEGARGEKLFF. The full variable domain, with the rest looked up from reference TRBV5-1 and TRBJ1-4, is KAGVTQTPRYLIKTRGQQVTLSCSPISGHRSVSWYQQTPGQGLQFLFEYFSETQRNKGNFPGRFSGRQFSNSRSEMNVSTLELGDSALYLCASKLGEGARGEKLFFGSGTQLSVL.